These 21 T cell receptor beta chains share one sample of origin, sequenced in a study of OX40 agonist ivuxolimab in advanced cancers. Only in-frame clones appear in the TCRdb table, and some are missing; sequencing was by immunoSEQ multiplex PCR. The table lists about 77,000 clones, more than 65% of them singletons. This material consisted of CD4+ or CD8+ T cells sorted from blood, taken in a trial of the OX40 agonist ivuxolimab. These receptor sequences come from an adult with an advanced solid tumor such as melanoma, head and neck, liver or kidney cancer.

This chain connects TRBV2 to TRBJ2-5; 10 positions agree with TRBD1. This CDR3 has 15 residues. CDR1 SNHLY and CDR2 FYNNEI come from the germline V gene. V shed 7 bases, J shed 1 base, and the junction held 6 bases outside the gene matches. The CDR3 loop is CASNSRDRGQETQYF. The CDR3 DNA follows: TGTGCCAGCAATAGCCGGGACAGGGGCCAAGAGACCCAGTACTTC.

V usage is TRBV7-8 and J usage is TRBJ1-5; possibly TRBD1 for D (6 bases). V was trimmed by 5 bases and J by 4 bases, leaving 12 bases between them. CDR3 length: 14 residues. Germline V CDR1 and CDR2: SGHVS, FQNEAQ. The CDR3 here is CASSMDTGNQPQHF. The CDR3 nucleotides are TGTGCCAGCAGCATGGATACAGGGAATCAGCCCCAGCATTTT.

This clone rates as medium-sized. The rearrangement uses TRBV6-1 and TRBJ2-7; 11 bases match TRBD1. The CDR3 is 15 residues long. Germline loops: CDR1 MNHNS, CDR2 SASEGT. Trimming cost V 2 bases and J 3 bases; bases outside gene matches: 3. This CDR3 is CASSERGTGGYEQYF. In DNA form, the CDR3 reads TGTGCCAGCAGTGAAAGGGGGACAGGGGGCTACGAGCAGTACTTC.

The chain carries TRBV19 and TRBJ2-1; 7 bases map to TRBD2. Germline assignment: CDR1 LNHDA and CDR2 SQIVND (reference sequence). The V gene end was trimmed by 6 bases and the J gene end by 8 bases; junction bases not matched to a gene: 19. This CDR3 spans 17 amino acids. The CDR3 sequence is CASRRTGSFAGVHEQFF. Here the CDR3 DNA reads TGTGCCAGTAGAAGGACGGGGAGTTTTGCGGGGGTGCATGAGCAGTTCTTC.

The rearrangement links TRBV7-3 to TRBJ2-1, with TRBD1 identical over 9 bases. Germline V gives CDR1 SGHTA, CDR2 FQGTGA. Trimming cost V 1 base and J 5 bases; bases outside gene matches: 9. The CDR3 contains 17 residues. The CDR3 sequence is CASSLSNSGQGHNEQFF. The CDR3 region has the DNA TGTGCCAGCAGCTTAAGTAACTCGGGACAGGGTCACAATGAGCAGTTCTTC.

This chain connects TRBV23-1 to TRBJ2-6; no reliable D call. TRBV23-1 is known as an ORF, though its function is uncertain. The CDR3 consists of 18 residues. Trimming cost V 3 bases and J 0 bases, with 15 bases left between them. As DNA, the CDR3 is TGCGCCAGCAGTCAGTTTGGCAGGCGAAACTCTGGGGCCAACGTCCTGACTTTC. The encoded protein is CASSQFGRRNSGANVLTF.

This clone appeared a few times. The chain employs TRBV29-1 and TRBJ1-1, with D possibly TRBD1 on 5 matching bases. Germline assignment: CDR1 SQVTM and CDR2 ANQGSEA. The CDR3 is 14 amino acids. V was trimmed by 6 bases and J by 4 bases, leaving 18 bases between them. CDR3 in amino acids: CSVSHTYGTTEAFF. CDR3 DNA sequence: TGCAGCGTCTCTCATACGTACGGGACCACTGAAGCTTTCTTT.

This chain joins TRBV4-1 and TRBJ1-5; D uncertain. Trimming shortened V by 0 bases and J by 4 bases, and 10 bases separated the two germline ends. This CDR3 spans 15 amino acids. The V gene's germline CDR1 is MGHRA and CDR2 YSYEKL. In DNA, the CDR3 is TGCGCCAGCAGCCAAGAAGGAGGGATAAATCAGCCCCAGCATTTT. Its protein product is CASSQEGGINQPQHF.

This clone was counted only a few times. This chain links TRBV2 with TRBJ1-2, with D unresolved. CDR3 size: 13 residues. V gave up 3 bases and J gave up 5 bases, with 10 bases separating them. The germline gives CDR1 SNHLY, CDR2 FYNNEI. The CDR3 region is CASSDTSGYGYTF. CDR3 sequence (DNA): TGTGCCAGCAGTGATACAAGTGGATATGGCTACACCTTC.

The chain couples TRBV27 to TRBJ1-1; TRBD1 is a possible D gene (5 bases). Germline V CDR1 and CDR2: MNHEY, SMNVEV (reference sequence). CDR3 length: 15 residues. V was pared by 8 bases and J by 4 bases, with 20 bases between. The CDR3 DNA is TGTGCCAGCGGGCGCCGGGGGGGATGGGCCACTGAAGCTTTCTTT. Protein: CASGRRGGWATEAFF.

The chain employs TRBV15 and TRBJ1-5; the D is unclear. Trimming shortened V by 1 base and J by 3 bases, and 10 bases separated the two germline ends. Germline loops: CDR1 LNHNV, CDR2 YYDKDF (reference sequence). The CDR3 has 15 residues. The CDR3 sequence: CATSRGGSNNQPQHF. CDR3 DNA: TGTGCCACCAGCAGAGGTGGGAGTAACAATCAGCCCCAGCATTTT.

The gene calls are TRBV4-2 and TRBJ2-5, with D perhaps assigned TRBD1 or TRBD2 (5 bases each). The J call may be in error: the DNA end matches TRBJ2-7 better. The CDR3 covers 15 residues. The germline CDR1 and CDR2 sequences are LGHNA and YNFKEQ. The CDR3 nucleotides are TGTGCCAGCAGCCAAGGTTCGGGGCCGGGCTACGAGCAGTACTTC. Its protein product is CASSQGSGPGYEQYF.

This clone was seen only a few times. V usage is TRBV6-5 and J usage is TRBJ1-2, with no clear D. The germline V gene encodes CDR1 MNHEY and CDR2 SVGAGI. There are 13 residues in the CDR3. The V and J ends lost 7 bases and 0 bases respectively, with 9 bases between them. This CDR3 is CASKTLTNYGYTF. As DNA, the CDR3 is TGTGCCAGCAAAACTTTGACTAACTATGGCTACACCTTC.

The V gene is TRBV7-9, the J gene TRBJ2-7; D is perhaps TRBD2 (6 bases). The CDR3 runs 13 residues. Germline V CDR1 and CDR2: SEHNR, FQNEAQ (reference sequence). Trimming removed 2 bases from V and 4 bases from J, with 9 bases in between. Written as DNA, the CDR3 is TGTGCCAGCAGCTTACTCGCGGGGTACGAGCAGTACTTC. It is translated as CASSLLAGYEQYF.

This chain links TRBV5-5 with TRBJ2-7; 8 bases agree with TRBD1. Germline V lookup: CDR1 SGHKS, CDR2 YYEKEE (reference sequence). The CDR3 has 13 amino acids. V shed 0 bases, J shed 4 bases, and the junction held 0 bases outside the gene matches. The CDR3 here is CASSLGTGYEQYF. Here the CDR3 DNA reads TGTGCCAGCAGCTTGGGGACAGGGTACGAGCAGTACTTC.

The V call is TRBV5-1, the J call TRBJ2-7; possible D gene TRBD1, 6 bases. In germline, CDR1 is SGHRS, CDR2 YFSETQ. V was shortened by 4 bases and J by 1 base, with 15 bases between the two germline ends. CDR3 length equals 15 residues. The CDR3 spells CASSAAGVRSYEQYF. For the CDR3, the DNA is TGCGCCAGCAGCGCAGCAGGGGTTAGGTCCTACGAGCAGTACTTC. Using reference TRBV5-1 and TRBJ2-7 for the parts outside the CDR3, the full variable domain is KAGVTQTPRYLIKTRGQQVTLSCSPISGHRSVSWYQQTPGQGLQFLFEYFSETQRNKGNFPGRFSGRQFSNSRSEMNVSTLELGDSALYLCASSAAGVRSYEQYFGPGTRLTVT.

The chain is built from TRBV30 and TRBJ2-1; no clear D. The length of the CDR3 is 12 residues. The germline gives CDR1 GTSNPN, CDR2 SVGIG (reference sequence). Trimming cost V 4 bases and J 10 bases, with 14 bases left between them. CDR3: CAWNEDAREQFF. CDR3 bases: TGTGCCTGGAATGAGGATGCGCGAGAGCAGTTCTTC.

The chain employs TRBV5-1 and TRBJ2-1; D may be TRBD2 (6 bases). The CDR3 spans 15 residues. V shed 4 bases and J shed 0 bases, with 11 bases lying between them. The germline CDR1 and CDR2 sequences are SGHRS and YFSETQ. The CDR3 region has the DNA TGCGCCAGCAGCCCTAGCGTGAGCTCCTACAATGAGCAGTTCTTC. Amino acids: CASSPSVSSYNEQFF.

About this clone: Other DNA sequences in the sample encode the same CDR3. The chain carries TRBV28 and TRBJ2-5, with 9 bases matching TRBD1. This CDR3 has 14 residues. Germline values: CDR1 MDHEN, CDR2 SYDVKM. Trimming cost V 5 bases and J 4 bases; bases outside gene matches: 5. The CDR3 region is CASSRGQGRETQYF. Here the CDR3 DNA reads TGTGCCAGCAGTAGAGGACAGGGGAGAGAGACCCAGTACTTC.

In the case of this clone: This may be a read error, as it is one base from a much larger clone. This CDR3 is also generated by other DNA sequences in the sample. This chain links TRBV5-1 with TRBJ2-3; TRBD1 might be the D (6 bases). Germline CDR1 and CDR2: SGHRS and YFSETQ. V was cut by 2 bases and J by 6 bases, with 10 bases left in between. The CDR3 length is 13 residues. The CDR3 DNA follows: TGCGCCAGCAGCTTCCCAGGGGAGGATACGCAGTATTTT. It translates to CASSFPGEDTQYF.

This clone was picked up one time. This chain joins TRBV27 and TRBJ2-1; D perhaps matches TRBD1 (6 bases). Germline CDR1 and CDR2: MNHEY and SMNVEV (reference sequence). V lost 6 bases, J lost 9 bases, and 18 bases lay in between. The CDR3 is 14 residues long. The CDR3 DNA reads TGTGCCAGCAGACAGGGCCGACAATTGGGTGAGCAGTTCTTC. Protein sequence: CASRQGRQLGEQFF.